The rows below give T cell receptor beta chains drawn from one sample of a study of PD-1 blockade in classical Hodgkin lymphoma. Assay used: immunoSEQ multiplex PCR; TCRdb lists only in-frame clones, some missing. This sample has 100,000 or so clones, with around nine tenths found just once. The sample was peripheral blood mononuclear cells (PBMCs), taken before the fourth cycle of nivolumab. The source of these receptors is a human donor with classical Hodgkin lymphoma. Both conserved end residues are trimmed from each CDR3. D genes are given only for firm matches.

j_call,d_call,v_call,cdr3_aa
TRBJ2-3,TRBD2,TRBV30,AWSVRGRVSDTQY
TRBJ2-4,TRBD1,TRBV7-2,ASSLGGQGAKNIQY
TRBJ1-2,NA,TRBV18,ASSFNPGNNYGYT
TRBJ1-4,NA,TRBV28,ASSLLGGRINEKLF
TRBJ1-2,NA,TRBV27,ASSLVLVGGLIYGYT
TRBJ1-1,NA,TRBV30,AWKFVTGNTEAF
TRBJ1-2,NA,TRBV6-1,ASSLGADSYGYT
TRBJ2-1,TRBD1,TRBV6-5,ASSRTGGRPNEQF
TRBJ2-3,TRBD2,TRBV6-6,ASSGSGSGTDTQY
TRBJ2-7,TRBD1,TRBV28,ASSFLTGGGFDEQY
TRBJ1-5,NA,TRBV30,AWSDQGDVQPQH
TRBJ2-5,TRBD1,TRBV14,ASSQGTGTFQETQY
TRBJ1-2,TRBD1,TRBV19,ASTPDRGYGYT
TRBJ1-1,NA,TRBV29-1,SVPSNTEAF
TRBJ2-4,NA,TRBV28,ASSQRQVLAKNIQY
TRBJ1-1,NA,TRBV6-4,ASSEGGIMNTEAF
TRBJ1-4,TRBD1,TRBV5-1,ASSSIQGAANEKLF
TRBJ1-3,TRBD1,TRBV6-6,ASSYTDRASGNTIY
TRBJ1-2,NA,TRBV10-1,ASSDTAGVVIVDGYT
TRBJ1-2,TRBD1,TRBV5-4,ASTWPGGYGYT
TRBJ2-3,NA,TRBV11-3,ASSLGLTDTQY
TRBJ2-3,NA,TRBV4-2,ASSQAVWVLSTDTQY
TRBJ1-4,NA,TRBV6-6,ASSLQGGTENEKLF
TRBJ2-7,NA,TRBV5-1,ASSSQGDLSYEQY
TRBJ2-1,NA,TRBV7-2,ASSTTAGPNEQF
TRBJ2-7,NA,TRBV10-3,AISEAAISPYEQY
TRBJ1-1,NA,TRBV6-1,ACLKNTEAF
TRBJ2-7,NA,TRBV11-2,ASSLEPHEQY
TRBJ2-3,NA,TRBV6-5,ASRRPWADTQY
TRBJ2-1,NA,TRBV20-1,SAVDHEQF
TRBJ2-7,NA,TRBV7-9,ASTYDGRGGEQY
TRBJ1-3,NA,TRBV5-6,ASSLFVLHTIY
TRBJ2-1,NA,TRBV10-2,ASTTPPPRAEAYNEQF
TRBJ2-1,TRBD2,TRBV11-2,ASSLELTSGRTNEQF
TRBJ2-7,NA,TRBV11-2,ASSFGGLEQY
TRBJ1-1,NA,TRBV4-1,ASSQDRDTEAF
TRBJ2-1,NA,TRBV7-7,ASSLFRRGEQF